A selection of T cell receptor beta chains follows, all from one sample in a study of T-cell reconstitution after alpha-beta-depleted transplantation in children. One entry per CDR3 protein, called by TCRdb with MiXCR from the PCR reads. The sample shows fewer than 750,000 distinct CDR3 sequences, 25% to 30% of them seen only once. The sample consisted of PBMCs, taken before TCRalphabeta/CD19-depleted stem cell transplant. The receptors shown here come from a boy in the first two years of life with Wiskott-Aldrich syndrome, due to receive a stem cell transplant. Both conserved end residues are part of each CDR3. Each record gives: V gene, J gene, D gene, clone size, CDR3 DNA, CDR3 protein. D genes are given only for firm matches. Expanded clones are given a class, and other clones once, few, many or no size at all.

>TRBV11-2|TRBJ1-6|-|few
TGTGCCAGCAGCTTATCCTCCTATAATTCACCCCTCCACTTT
CASSLSSYNSPLHF
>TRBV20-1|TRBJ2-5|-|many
TGCAGTGCTAGAGATCGGGAGACCCAGTACTTC
CSARDRETQYF
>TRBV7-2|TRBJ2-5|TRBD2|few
TGTGCCAGCAGCTTAGGACTAGCTGGGGGGACCCAGTACTTC
CASSLGLAGGTQYF
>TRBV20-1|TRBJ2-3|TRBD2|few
TGCAGTGCACCGACTAGCGGGAGAACAGATACGCAGTATTTT
CSAPTSGRTDTQYF
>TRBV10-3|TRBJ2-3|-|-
TGTGCCATCGGGGATCTCAGCACAGATACGCAGTATTTT
CAIGDLSTDTQYF
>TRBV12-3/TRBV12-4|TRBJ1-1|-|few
TGTGCCAGCAGTTTAACCGACACTGAAGCTTTCTTT
CASSLTDTEAFF
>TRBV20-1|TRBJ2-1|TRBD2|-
TGCAGTGCTAGAGATAAAGCGGGAGGGTTGTACAATGAGCAGTTCTTC
CSARDKAGGLYNEQFF
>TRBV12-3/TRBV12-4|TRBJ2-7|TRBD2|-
TGTGCCAGTGCCCCCGGACTAGTCTACGAGCAGTACTTC
CASAPGLVYEQYF
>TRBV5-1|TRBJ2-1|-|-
TGCGCCAGCAGGTATGGGCAGACCTACAATGAGCAGTTCTTC
CASRYGQTYNEQFF
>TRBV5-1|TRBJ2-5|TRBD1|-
TGCGCCAGCAGCTCAACGCCCAGGGGGCCGGGGGAGACCCAGTACTTC
CASSSTPRGPGETQYF
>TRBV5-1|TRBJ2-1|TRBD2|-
TGCGCCAGCAGCTTACCCCATCAGCGGGAGGTGCAGTTCTTC
CASSLPHQREVQFF
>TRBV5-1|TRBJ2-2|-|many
TGCGCCAGCAGCCCGGGACAGAACACCGGGGAGCTGTTTTTT
CASSPGQNTGELFF
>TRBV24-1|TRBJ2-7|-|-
TGTGCCACCAGTGATATTAGCTCCTACGAGCAGTACTTC
CATSDISSYEQYF
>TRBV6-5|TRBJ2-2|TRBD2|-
TGTGCCAGCAGTTATTTTGGGGGAGGGCCAGACACCGGGGAGCTGTTTTTT
CASSYFGGGPDTGELFF
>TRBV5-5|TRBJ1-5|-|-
TGTGCCAGCAGCGCTACCCGGGTACAGGCGGCTAATCAGCCCCAGCATTTT
CASSATRVQAANQPQHF
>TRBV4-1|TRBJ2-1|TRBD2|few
TGCGCCAGCAGCCAGCTAGCGGGAGGAGGGGTAGGGTTCTTC
CASSQLAGGGVGFF